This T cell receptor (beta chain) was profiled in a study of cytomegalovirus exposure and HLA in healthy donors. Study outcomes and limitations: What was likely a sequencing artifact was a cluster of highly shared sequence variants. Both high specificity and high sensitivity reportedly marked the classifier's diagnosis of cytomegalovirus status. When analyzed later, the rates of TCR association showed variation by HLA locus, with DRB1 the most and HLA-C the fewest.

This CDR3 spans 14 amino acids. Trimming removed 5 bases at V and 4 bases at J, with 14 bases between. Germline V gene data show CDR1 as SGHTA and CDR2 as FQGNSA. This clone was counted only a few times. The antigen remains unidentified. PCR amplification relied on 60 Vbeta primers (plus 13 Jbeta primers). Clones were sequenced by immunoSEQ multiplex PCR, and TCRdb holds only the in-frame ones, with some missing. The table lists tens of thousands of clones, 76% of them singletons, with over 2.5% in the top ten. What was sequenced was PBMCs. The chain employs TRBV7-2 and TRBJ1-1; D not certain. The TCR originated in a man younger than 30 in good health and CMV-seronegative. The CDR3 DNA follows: TGTGCCAGCAGCAGACGGAGGGAAGGCACTGAAGCTTTCTTT. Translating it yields CASSRRREGTEAFF.